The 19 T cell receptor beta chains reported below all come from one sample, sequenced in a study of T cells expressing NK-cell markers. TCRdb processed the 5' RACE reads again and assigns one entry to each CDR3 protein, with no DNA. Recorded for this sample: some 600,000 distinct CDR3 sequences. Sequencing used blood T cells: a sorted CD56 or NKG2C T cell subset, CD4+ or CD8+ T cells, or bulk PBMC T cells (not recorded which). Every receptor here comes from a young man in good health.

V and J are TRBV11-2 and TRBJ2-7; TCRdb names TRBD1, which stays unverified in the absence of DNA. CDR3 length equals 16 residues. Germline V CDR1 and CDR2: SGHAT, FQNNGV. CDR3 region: CASDFGALHSPYEQYF.

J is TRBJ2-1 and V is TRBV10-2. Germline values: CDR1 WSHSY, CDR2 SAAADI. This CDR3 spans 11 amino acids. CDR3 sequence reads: CASSERDEQFF.

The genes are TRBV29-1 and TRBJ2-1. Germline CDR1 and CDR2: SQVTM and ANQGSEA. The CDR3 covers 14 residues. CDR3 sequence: CSAIWWGTNNEQFF.

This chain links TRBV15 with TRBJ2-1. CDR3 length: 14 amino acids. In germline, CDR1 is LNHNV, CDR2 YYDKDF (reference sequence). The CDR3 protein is CATSRGTAPYEQFF. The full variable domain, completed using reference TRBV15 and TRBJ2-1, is DAMVIQNPRYQVTQFGKPVTLSCSQTLNHNVMYWYQQKSSQAPKLLFHYYDKDFNNEADTPDNFQSRRPNTSFCFLDIRSPGLGDTAMYLCATSRGTAPYEQFFGPGTRLTVL.

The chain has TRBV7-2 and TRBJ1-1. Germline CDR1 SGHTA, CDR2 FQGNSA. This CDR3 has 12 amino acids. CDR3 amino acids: CASSLDLSPAFF.

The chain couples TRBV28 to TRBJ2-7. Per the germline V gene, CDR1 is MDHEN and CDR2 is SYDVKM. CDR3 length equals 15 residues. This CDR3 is CASSLRRSPPNEQYF.

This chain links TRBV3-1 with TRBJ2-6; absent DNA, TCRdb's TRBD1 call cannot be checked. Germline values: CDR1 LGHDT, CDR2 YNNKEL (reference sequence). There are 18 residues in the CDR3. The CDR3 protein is CASSQDTGRLSGANVLTF.

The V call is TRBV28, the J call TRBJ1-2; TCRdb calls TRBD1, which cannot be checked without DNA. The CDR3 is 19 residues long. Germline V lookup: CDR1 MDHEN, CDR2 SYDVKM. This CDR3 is CASRQTHLGTGSPYYGYTF.

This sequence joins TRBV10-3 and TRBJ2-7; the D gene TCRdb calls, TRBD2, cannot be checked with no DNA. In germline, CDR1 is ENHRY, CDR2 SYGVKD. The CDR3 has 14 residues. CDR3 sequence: CAISSSGRQGEQYF.

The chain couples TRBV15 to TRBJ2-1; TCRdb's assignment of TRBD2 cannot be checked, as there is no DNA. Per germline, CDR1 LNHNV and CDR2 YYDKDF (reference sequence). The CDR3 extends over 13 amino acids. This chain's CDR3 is CATGPAVGNEQFF.

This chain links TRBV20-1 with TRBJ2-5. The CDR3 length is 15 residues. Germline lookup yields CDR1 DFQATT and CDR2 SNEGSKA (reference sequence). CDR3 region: CSARDAADRQETQYF.

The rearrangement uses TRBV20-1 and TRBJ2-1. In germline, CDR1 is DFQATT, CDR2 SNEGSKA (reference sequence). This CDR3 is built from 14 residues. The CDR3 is CSARVLAFNNEQFF.

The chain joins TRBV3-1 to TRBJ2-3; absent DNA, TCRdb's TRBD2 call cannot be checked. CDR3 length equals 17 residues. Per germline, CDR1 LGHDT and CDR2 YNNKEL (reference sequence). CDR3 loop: CASSQSGASGRTDTQYF.

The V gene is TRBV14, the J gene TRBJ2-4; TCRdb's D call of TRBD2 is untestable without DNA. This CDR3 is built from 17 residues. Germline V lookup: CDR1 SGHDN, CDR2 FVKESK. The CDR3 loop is CASSQDVASGRRGIQYF. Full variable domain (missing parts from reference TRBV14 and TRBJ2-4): EAGVTQFPSHSVIEKGQTVTLRCDPISGHDNLYWYRRVMGKEIKFLLHFVKESKQDESGMPNNRFLAERTGGTYSTLKVQPAELEDSGVYFCASSQDVASGRRGIQYFGAGTRLSVL.

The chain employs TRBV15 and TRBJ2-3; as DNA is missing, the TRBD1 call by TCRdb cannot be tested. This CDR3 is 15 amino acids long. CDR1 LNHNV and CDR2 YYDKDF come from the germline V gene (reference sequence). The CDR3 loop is CATSRPGQGTDTQYF.

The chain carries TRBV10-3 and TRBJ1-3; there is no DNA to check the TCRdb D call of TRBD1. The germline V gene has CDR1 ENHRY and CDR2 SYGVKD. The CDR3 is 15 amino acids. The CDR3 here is CAIRLGQEPGNTIYF.

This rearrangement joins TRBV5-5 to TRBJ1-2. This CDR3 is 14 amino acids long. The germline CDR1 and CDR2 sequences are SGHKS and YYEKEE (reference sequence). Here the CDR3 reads CASIPPRGDYGYTF.

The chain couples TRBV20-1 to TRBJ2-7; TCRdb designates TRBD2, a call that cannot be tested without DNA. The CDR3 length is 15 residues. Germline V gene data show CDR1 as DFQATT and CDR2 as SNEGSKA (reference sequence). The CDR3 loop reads CSGTLPGLAEREQYF.

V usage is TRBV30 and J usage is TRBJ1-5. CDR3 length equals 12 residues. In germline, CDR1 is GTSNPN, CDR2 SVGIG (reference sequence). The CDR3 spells CAWNRDNQPQHF.